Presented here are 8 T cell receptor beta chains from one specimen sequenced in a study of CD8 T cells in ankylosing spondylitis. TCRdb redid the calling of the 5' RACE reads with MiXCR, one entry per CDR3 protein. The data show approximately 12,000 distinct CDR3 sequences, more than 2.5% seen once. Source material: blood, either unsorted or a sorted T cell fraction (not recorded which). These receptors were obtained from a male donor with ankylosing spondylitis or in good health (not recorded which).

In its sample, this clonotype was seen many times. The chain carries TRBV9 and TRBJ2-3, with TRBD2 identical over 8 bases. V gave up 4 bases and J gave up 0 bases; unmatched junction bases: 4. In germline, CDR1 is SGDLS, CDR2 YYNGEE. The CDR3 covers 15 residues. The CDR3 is CASSLLAASTDTQYF. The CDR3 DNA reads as TGTGCCAGCAGCCTACTAGCGGCTAGCACAGATACGCAGTATTTT.

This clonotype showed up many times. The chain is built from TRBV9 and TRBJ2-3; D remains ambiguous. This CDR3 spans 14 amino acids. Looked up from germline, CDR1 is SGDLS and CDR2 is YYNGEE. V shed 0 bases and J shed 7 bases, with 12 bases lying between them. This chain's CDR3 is CASSVEVLGNTQYF. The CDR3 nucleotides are TGTGCCAGCAGCGTAGAGGTGCTGGGCAATACGCAGTATTTT.

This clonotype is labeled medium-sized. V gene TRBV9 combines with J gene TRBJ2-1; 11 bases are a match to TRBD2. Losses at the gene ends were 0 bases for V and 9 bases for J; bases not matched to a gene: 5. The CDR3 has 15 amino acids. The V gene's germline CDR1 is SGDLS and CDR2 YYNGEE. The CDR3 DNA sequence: TGTGCCAGCAGCGTAGGTAGCGGGAGGGCGGCTGAGCAGTTCTTC. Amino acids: CASSVGSGRAAEQFF.

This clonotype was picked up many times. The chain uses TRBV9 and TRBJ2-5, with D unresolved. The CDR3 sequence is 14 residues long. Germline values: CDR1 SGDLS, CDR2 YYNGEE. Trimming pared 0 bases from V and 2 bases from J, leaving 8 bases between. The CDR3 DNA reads TGTGCCAGCAGCGTAGCGGCAAGGCAAGAGACCCAGTACTTC. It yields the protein CASSVAARQETQYF. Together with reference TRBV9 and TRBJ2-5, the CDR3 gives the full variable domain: DSGVTQTPKHLITATGQRVTLRCSPRSGDLSVYWYQQSLDQGLQFLIQYYNGEERAKGNILERFSAQQFPDLHSELNLSSLELGDSALYFCASSVAARQETQYFGPGTRLLVL.

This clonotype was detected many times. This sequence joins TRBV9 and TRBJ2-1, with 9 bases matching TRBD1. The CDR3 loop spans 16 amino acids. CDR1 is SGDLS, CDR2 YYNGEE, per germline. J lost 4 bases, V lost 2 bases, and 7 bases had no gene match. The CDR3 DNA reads TGTGCCAGCAGCGTCTCAGACAGGGGGGGGTACAATGAGCAGTTCTTC. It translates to CASSVSDRGGYNEQFF.

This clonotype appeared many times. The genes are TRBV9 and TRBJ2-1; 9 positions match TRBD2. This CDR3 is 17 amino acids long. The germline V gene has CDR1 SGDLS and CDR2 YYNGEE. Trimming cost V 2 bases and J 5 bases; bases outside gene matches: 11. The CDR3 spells CASSVSFGGGGHNEQFF. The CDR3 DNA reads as TGTGCCAGCAGCGTTAGTTTTGGCGGGGGGGGCCACAATGAGCAGTTCTTC.

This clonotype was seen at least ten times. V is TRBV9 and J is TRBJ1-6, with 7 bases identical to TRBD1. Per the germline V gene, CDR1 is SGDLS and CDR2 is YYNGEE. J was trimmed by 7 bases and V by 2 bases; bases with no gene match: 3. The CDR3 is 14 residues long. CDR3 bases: TGTGCCAGCAGCGTTACAGGGGACAATTCACCCCTCCACTTT. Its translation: CASSVTGDNSPLHF. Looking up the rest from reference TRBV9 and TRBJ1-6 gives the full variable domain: DSGVTQTPKHLITATGQRVTLRCSPRSGDLSVYWYQQSLDQGLQFLIQYYNGEERAKGNILERFSAQQFPDLHSELNLSSLELGDSALYFCASSVTGDNSPLHFGNGTRLTVT.

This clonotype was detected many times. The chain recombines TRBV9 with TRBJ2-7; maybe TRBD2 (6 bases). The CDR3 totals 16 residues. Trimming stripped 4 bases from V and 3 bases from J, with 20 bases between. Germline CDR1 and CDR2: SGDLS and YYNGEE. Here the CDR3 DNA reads TGTGCCAGCAGCTCTAGCGCGGGGTATCAGGTCTACGAGCAGTACTTC. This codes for CASSSSAGYQVYEQYF.